This T cell receptor (beta chain) comes out of a study of blood T cell repertoires in COVID-19. Looking at the study overall: Specimens from acute and convalescent COVID-19 originated in the United States, Italy and Spain. T cells, B-cell-depleted T cells, or PBMCs supplied cDNA or gDNA.

Source study methods: The authors estimated nucleated cell counts from reference gene primer amplification. Profiled with immunoSEQ multiplex PCR; TCRdb holds only in-frame clones, not every one. V, J and clone size are taken as reported in that table, and D and trimming were inferred from the DNA itself. The sample gives about 93,000 clones, roughly 88% of which show up once; about 1.5% is in the top ten. This clone was detected only once. Trimming pared 1 base from V and 8 bases from J, leaving 9 bases between. This CDR3 has 13 residues. Germline V lookup: CDR1 SEHNR, CDR2 FQNEAQ (reference sequence).

Sequencing was performed on peripheral blood. The V call is TRBV7-9, the J call TRBJ2-1, with TRBD1 as a possible D gene (5 bases). The TCR comes from a human donor with active COVID-19. The donor label of this sample is uncertain. The CDR3 sequence is CASSLGQWHEQFF. DNA of the CDR3: TGTGCCAGCAGCTTAGGACAGTGGCATGAGCAGTTCTTC. Based on the CDR3 plus reference TRBV7-9 and TRBJ2-1, the full variable domain is DTGVSQNPRHKITKRGQNVTFRCDPISEHNRLYWYRQTLGQGPEFLTYFQNEAQLEKSRLLSDRFSAERPKGSFSTLEIQRTEQGDSAMYLCASSLGQWHEQFFGPGTRLTVL.